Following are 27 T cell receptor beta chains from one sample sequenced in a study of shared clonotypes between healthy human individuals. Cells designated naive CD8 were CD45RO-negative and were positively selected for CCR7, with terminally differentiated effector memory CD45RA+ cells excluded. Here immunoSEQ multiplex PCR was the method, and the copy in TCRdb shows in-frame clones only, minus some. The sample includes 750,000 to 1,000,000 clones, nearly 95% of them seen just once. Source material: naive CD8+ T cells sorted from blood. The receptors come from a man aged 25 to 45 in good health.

DNA of the CDR3: TGTGCCAGCAGTCAAATCGTCGGGGGACTCTCTGGAAACACCATATATTTT. This codes for CASSQIVGGLSGNTIYF. The chain links TRBV27 to TRBJ1-3; perhaps TRBD1 as D (5 bases). The CDR3 has 17 residues. CDR1 and CDR2 (germline): MNHEY, SMNVEV (reference sequence). V lost 5 bases and J 0 bases, leaving 17 bases between the germline ends.

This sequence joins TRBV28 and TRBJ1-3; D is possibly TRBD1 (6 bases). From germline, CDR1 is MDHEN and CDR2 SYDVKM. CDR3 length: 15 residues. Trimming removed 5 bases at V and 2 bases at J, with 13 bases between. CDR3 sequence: CASSRARGAGNTIYF. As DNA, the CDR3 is TGTGCCAGCAGTCGGGCAAGGGGGGCTGGAAACACCATATATTTT.

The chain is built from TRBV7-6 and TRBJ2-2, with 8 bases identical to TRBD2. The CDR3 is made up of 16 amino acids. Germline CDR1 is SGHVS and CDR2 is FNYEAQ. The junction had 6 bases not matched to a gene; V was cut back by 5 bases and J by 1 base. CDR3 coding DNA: TGTGCCAGCAGCCCGACTAGCGAAAAGAACACCGGGGAGCTGTTTTTT. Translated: CASSPTSEKNTGELFF.

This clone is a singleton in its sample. CDR3 nucleotides: TGTGCCAGCAGCGCCAACTTAGCGGGAGGGCTATCGGATACGCAGTATTTT. Translated: CASSANLAGGLSDTQYF. This sequence joins TRBV9 and TRBJ2-3, with 11 bases lining up with TRBD2. From germline, CDR1 is SGDLS and CDR2 YYNGEE. This CDR3 spans 17 amino acids. Germline trimming cut 3 bases from V and 6 bases from J; bases unmatched to any gene: 12.

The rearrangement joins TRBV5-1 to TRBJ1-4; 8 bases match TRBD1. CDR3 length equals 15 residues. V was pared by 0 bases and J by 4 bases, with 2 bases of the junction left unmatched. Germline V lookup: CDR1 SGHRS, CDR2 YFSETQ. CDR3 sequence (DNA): TGCGCCAGCAGCTTGGGGACAGGGAATAATGAAAAACTGTTTTTT. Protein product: CASSLGTGNNEKLFF.

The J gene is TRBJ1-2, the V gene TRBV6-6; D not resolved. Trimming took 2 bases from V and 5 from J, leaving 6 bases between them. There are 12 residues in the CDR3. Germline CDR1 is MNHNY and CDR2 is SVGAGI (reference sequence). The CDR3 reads CASSYGLYGYTF. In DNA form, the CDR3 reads TGTGCCAGCAGTTACGGGCTTTATGGCTACACCTTC.

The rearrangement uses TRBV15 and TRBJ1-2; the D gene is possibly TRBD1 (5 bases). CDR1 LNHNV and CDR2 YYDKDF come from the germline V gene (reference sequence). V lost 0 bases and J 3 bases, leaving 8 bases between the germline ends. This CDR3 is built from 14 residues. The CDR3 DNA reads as TGTGCCACCAGCAGAGATGGGGGGTACTATGGCTACACCTTC. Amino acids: CATSRDGGYYGYTF.

The chain's CDR3 is CASSMSAPRELFF. The CDR3, as DNA: TGCGCCAGCAGTATGTCAGCACCTAGGGAGCTGTTTTTT. The chain is built from TRBV5-1 and TRBJ2-2; D remains ambiguous. Trimming took off 5 bases at V and 9 bases at J, with 14 bases between the two ends. Germline V gene lookup returns CDR1 SGHRS and CDR2 YFSETQ. This CDR3 spans 13 amino acids.

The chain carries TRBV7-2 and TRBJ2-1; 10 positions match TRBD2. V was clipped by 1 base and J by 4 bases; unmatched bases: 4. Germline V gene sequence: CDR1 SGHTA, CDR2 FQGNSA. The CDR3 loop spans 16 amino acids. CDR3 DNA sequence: TGTGCCAGCAGCTTAGTACTAGCGGGACGGTACAATGAGCAGTTCTTC. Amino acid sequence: CASSLVLAGRYNEQFF. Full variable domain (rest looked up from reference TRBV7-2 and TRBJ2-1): GAGVSQSPSNKVTEKGKDVELRCDPISGHTALYWYRQSLGQGLEFLIYFQGNSAPDKSGLPSDRFSAERTGGSVSTLTIQRTQQEDSAVYLCASSLVLAGRYNEQFFGPGTRLTVL.

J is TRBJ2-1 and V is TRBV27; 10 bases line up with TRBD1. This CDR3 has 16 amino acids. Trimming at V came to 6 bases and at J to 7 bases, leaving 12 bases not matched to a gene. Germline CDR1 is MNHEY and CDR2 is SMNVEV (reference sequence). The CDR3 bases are TGTGCCAGCAGCCGTCTCGGACAGGGGGTACTGAATGAGCAGTTCTTC. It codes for CASSRLGQGVLNEQFF.

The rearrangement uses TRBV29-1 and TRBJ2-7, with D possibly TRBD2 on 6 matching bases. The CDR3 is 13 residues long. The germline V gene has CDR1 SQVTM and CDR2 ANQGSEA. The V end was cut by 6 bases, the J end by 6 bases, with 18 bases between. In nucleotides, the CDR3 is TGCAGCGTCATCCCCTACGGGGGACGCGAGCAGTACTTC. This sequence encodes CSVIPYGGREQYF.

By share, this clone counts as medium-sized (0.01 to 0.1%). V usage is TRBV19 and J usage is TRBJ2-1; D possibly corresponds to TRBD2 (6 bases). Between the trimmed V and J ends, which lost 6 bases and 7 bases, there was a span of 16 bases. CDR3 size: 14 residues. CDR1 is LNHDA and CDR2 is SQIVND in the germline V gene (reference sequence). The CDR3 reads CASSRLEGLNEQFF. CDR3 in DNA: TGTGCCAGTAGCCGACTAGAGGGCTTGAATGAGCAGTTCTTC.

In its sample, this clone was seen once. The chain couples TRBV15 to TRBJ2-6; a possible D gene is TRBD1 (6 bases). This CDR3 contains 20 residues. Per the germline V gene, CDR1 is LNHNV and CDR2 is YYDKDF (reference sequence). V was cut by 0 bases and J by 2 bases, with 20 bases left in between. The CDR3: CATSRDRGQTGITGANVLTF. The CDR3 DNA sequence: TGTGCCACCAGCAGAGATAGAGGACAGACTGGAATAACTGGGGCCAACGTCCTGACTTTC. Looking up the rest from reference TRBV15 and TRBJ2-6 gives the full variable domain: DAMVIQNPRYQVTQFGKPVTLSCSQTLNHNVMYWYQQKSSQAPKLLFHYYDKDFNNEADTPDNFQSRRPNTSFCFLDIRSPGLGDTAMYLCATSRDRGQTGITGANVLTFGAGSRLTVL.

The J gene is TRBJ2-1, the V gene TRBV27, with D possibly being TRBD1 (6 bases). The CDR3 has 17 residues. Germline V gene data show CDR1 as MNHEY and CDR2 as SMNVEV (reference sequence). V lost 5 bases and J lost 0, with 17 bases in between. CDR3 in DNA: TGTGCCAGCAGTACTTACGGACAGTTGAGCTCCTACAATGAGCAGTTCTTC. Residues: CASSTYGQLSSYNEQFF.

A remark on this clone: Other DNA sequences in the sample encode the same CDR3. CDR3 in DNA: TGTGCCAGCAGTCCCACTCGCGGGTACGAGCAGTACTTC. This sequence encodes CASSPTRGYEQYF. The gene calls are TRBV27 and TRBJ2-7; tentative D call: TRBD2 (5 bases). V lost 5 bases and J lost 4, with 12 bases in between. The CDR3 is 13 residues long. Germline loops: CDR1 MNHEY, CDR2 SMNVEV (reference sequence).

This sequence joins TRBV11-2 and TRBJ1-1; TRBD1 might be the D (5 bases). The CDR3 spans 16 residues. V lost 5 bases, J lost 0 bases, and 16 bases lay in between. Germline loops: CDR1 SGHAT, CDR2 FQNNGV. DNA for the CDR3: TGTGCCAGCAGCCCCATCTTGGGGGGAATGAACACTGAAGCTTTCTTT. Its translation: CASSPILGGMNTEAFF.

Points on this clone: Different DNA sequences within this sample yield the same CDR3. CDR3 DNA: TGCGCCAGCAGCTTGGTCCAGGGGACTAACTATGGCTACACCTTC. Its translation: CASSLVQGTNYGYTF. The V call is TRBV5-1, the J call TRBJ1-2; possibly TRBD1 for D (6 bases). This CDR3 is 15 amino acids long. The germline V gene has CDR1 SGHRS and CDR2 YFSETQ. V was pared by 0 bases and J by 0 bases, with 9 bases between. Filled out from reference TRBV5-1 and TRBJ1-2, the complete variable domain reads KAGVTQTPRYLIKTRGQQVTLSCSPISGHRSVSWYQQTPGQGLQFLFEYFSETQRNKGNFPGRFSGRQFSNSRSEMNVSTLELGDSALYLCASSLVQGTNYGYTFGSGTRLTVV.

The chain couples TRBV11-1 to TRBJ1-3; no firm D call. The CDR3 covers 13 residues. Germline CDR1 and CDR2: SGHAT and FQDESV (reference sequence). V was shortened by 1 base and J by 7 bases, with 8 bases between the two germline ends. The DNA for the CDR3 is TGTGCCAGCAGCTTAGGTCGTTGGAACACCATATATTTT. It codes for CASSLGRWNTIYF. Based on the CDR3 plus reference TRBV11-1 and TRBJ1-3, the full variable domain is EAEVAQSPRYKITEKSQAVAFWCDPISGHATLYWYRQILGQGPELLVQFQDESVVDDSQLPKDRFSAERLKGVDSTLKIQPAELGDSAMYLCASSLGRWNTIYFGEGSWLTVV.

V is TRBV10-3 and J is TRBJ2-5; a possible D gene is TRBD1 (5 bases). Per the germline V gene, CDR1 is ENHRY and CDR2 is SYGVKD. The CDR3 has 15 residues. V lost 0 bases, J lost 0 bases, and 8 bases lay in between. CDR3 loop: CAISESGQYQETQYF. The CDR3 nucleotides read TGTGCCATCAGTGAGTCGGGGCAGTACCAAGAGACCCAGTACTTC.

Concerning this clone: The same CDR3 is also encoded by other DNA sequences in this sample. The CDR3 sequence is CASSVNTDTQYF. The DNA of the CDR3 is TGTGCCAGCAGCGTCAACACAGATACGCAGTATTTT. The J gene is TRBJ2-3, the V gene TRBV9, with D unclear. The germline CDR1 and CDR2 sequences are SGDLS and YYNGEE. Trimming took 2 bases from V and 2 from J, leaving 3 bases between them. The CDR3 extends over 12 amino acids.

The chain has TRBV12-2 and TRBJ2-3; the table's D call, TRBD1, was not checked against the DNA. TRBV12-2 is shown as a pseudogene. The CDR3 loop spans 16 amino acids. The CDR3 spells CASRLSDRGLEDTQYF. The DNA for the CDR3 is TGTGCAAGTCGCTTATCGGACAGGGGGCTGGAAGATACGCAGTATTTT.

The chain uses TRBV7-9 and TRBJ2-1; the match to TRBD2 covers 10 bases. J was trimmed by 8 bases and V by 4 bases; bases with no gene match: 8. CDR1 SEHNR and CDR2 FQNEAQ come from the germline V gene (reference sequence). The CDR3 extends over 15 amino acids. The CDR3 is CASSSILAGQDEQFF. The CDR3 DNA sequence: TGTGCCAGCAGCTCCATACTAGCGGGACAGGATGAGCAGTTCTTC.

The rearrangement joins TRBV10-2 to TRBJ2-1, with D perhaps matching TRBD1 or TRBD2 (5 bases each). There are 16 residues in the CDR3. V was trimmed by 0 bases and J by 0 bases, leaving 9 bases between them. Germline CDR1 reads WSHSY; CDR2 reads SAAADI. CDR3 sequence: CASSESMGDSYNEQFF. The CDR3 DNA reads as TGCGCCAGCAGTGAGTCGATGGGGGACTCCTACAATGAGCAGTTCTTC.

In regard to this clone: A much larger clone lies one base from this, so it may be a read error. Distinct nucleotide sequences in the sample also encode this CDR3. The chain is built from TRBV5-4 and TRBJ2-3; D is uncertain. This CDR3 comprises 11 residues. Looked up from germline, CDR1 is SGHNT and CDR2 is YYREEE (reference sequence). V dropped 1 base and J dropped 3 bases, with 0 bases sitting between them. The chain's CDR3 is CASSLTDTQYF. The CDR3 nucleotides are TGTGCCAGCAGCTTGACAGATACGCAGTATTTT.

CDR3 in DNA: TGTGCCAGCAGTTACCCTGGACGGTACAATCAGCCCCAGCATTTT. This gives the protein CASSYPGRYNQPQHF. The chain recombines TRBV6-6 with TRBJ1-5; no definite D call. In germline, CDR1 is MNHNY, CDR2 SVGAGI (reference sequence). V gave up 2 bases and J gave up 3 bases, with 11 bases separating them. CDR3 size: 15 residues.

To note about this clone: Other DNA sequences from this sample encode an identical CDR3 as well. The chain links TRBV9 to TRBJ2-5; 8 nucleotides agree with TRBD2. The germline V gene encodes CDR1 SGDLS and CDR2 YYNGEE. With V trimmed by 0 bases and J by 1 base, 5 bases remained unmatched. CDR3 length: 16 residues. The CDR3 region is CASSVGTSGPQETQYF. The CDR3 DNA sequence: TGTGCCAGCAGCGTAGGTACTAGCGGCCCCCAAGAGACCCAGTACTTC.

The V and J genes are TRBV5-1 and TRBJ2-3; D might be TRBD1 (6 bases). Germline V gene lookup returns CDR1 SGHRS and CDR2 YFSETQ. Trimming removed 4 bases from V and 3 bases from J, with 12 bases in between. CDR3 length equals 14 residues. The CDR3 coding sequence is TGCGCCAGCAGCCCCGGACAGAAAACAGATACGCAGTATTTT. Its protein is CASSPGQKTDTQYF.